This T cell receptor (beta chain) came from a study of CD8 T cells in Susac syndrome. RNA was extracted with the RNeasy kit, and a quantity of roughly 0.5 to 1 ug was reverse transcribed using random hexamers. It was immunoSEQ multiplex PCR that amplified TCR beta CDR3 across 54 Vbeta and 13 Jbeta. TCRdb re-called the immunoSEQ multiplex PCR reads through MiXCR, storing one row per CDR3 protein. The repertoire holds just over 300,000 distinct CDR3 sequences, 92% seen once, with roughly 0.07% in the top ten. The multiple sclerosis controls consisted of treatment-naive patients with relapsing-remitting disease, either stable or active. Specimen: CD4+ T cells from PBMCs. This receptor was identified in a human donor with multiple sclerosis.

The CDR3 sequence: CASSLGAPGGTEAFF. In nucleotides, the CDR3 is TGCGCCAGCAGCTTAGGGGCACCGGGCGGTACTGAAGCTTTCTTT. The chain joins TRBV5-1 to TRBJ1-1; D is perhaps TRBD1 (5 bases). CDR1 and CDR2 (germline): SGHRS, YFSETQ. The length of the CDR3 is 15 residues. Trimming shortened V by 2 bases and J by 5 bases, and 16 bases separated the two germline ends.